One sample yielded the 5 T cell receptor beta chains listed below, sequenced in a study of shared clonotypes between healthy human individuals. Naivety among CD8 cells was defined by CD45RO negativity and positive CCR7 selection, thereby excluding terminally differentiated effector memory CD45RA+ cells. Clones were sequenced by immunoSEQ multiplex PCR, and TCRdb holds only the in-frame ones, with some missing. The table records about 2.1 million clones, roughly 95% of them present only once. Input material: naive CD8+ T cells from PBMCs. These receptors originate from a man aged 18 to 35 in good health. Some clones in this sample may be carry-over from other donors' samples.

The J gene is TRBJ1-1, the V gene TRBV19, with D unresolved. Germline CDR1 LNHDA, CDR2 SQIVND (reference sequence). The CDR3 loop spans 12 amino acids. Trimming cost V 7 bases and J 4 bases, with 10 bases left between them. The CDR3 nucleotides read TGTGCCAGTAATCGCCCCGCCACTGAAGCTTTCTTT. Protein sequence: CASNRPATEAFF. Filled out from reference TRBV19 and TRBJ1-1, the complete variable domain reads DGGITQSPKYLFRKEGQNVTLSCEQNLNHDAMYWYRQDPGQGLRLIYYSQIVNDFQKGDIAEGYSVSREKKESFPLTVTSAQKNPTAFYLCASNRPATEAFFGQGTRLTVV.

The CDR3 region has the DNA TGTGCCAGCAGCCCATTGTTAGCGGAATCCTACAATGAGCAGTTCTTC. It is translated as CASSPLLAESYNEQFF. The chain links TRBV7-9 to TRBJ2-1, with D possibly being TRBD2 (6 bases). Trimming left V 5 bases short and J 1 base short, with 15 bases between. CDR1 is SEHNR, CDR2 FQNEAQ, per germline (reference sequence). The CDR3 totals 16 residues.

This clone appeared a few times. The chain recombines TRBV9 with TRBJ1-4; D remains ambiguous. V shed 3 bases and J shed 8 bases, with 11 bases lying between them. Germline V gene data show CDR1 as SGDLS and CDR2 as YYNGEE. The CDR3 sequence is 13 residues long. In nucleotides, the CDR3 is TGTGCCAGCAGCGCCCGGCGCGGGGAAAAACTGTTTTTT. Translating gives CASSARRGEKLFF.

V is TRBV11-1 and J is TRBJ2-7, with TRBD2 as a possible D gene (5 bases). Germline CDR1 reads SGHAT; CDR2 reads FQDESV (reference sequence). The length of the CDR3 is 12 residues. V lost 4 bases to trimming and J lost 4 bases, with 8 bases between them. Here the CDR3 DNA reads TGTGCCAGCAGCTGGACTTTTTACGAGCAGTACTTC. Its translation: CASSWTFYEQYF.

The chain joins TRBV28 to TRBJ1-5; D is perhaps TRBD1 (6 bases). V dropped 7 bases and J dropped 4 bases, with 17 bases sitting between them. CDR1 and CDR2 from the germline V gene are MDHEN and SYDVKM. The CDR3 spans 15 residues. This chain's CDR3 is CASTDILGGNQPQHF. In DNA, the CDR3 is TGTGCCAGCACAGACATCCTAGGGGGTAATCAGCCCCAGCATTTT.